The next 32 T cell receptor beta chains were all read from a single sample in a study of blood T cells in healthy people across ages. A J-beta primer mix and a sample-barcoded 5' primer were used in a second PCR of about 7 to 12 cycles. TCRdb reanalysed the 5' RACE reads using MiXCR and keeps one entry per CDR3 protein. The sample consists of about 830,000 distinct CDR3 sequences, roughly 60% of them appearing once. Material for sequencing was blood. These receptors all stem from a man aged 30 to 45 in good health.

This clonotype was counted only a few times. This chain connects TRBV4-3 to TRBJ1-4; D unresolved. Germline loops: CDR1 LGHNA, CDR2 YSLEER. The CDR3 has 13 residues. Trimming removed 1 base at V and 8 bases at J, with 8 bases between. Here the CDR3 DNA reads TGCGCCAGCAGCCAAGGTCCCTCCGAAAAACTGTTTTTT. It specifies CASSQGPSEKLFF.

This clonotype was recorded a few times. J is TRBJ2-1 and V is TRBV4-2; possible D gene TRBD2, 6 bases. The CDR3 is 15 residues long. CDR1 and CDR2 (germline): LGHNA, YNFKEQ. Trimming shortened V by 0 bases and J by 12 bases, and 18 bases separated the two germline ends. CDR3 sequence: CASSQDGLGRSGQFF. CDR3 coding DNA: TGTGCCAGCAGCCAAGATGGCCTAGGGAGGAGCGGGCAGTTCTTC.

A single count supports this clonotype. The CDR3 DNA reads TGTGCCAGCAGCTTAGCCGGACAGTATGAGCAGTTCTTC. It codes for CASSLAGQYEQFF. V gene TRBV7-9 combines with J gene TRBJ2-1; possible D gene TRBD1, 6 bases. The germline V and J ends were trimmed by 0 bases and 8 bases, with 8 bases remaining between them. The CDR3 consists of 13 residues. Germline assignment: CDR1 SEHNR and CDR2 FQNEAQ (reference sequence).

The rearrangement links TRBV20-1 to TRBJ1-2; D unresolved. V dropped 3 bases and J dropped 3 bases, with 11 bases sitting between them. Germline V CDR1 and CDR2: DFQATT, SNEGSKA (reference sequence). The CDR3 runs 13 residues. The CDR3 nucleotides read TGCAGTGCTAGGAAGATAGGCGACTATGGCTACACCTTC. Its translation is CSARKIGDYGYTF.

The chain employs TRBV6-5 and TRBJ2-2; 15 bases map to TRBD2. The length of the CDR3 is 17 residues. V gave up 7 bases and J gave up 0 bases; unmatched junction bases: 3. CDR1 MNHEY and CDR2 SVGAGI come from the germline V gene. This chain's CDR3 is CASMGLAGGSNTGELFF. CDR3 DNA sequence: TGTGCCAGCATGGGACTAGCGGGGGGCTCGAACACCGGGGAGCTGTTTTTT.

This chain joins TRBV6-1 and TRBJ2-1, with D perhaps TRBD1 (6 bases). The germline V and J ends were trimmed by 0 bases and 2 bases, with 11 bases remaining between them. CDR1 MNHNS and CDR2 SASEGT come from the germline V gene. The CDR3 contains 16 residues. The CDR3 spells CASSEAIRGTYNEQFF. The CDR3 DNA is TGTGCCAGCAGTGAAGCGATCAGGGGAACCTACAATGAGCAGTTCTTC.

This clonotype was seen just once. The chain links TRBV28 to TRBJ2-1, with 8 positions matching TRBD1. The V gene's germline CDR1 is MDHEN and CDR2 SYDVKM. This CDR3 has 17 amino acids. V lost 6 bases to trimming and J lost 0 bases; unmatched junction nucleotides: 10. This CDR3 is CASSTGQEPSSYNEQFF. The DNA for the CDR3 is TGTGCCAGCAGCACGGGACAGGAACCCAGCTCCTACAATGAGCAGTTCTTC.

This clonotype was picked up a small number of times. The chain uses TRBV3-1 and TRBJ2-7, with 7 nucleotides matching TRBD2. This CDR3 comprises 15 residues. Germline V CDR1 and CDR2: LGHDT, YNNKEL (reference sequence). Unmatched junction bases numbered 6, after V lost 4 bases and J lost 0 bases. Here the CDR3 DNA reads TGTGCCAGCAGCCCTTCGCCGGGGGGCTCCTACGAGCAGTACTTC. Translation gives CASSPSPGGSYEQYF.

DNA of the CDR3: TGTGCCAGCAGCTTAGATGGGGCGGGCGAAAAACTGTTTTTT. This encodes CASSLDGAGEKLFF. The J gene is TRBJ1-4, the V gene TRBV11-2, with D perhaps TRBD1 (5 bases). V was clipped by 0 bases and J by 8 bases, with 10 bases between them. Per the germline V gene, CDR1 is SGHAT and CDR2 is FQNNGV. The CDR3 runs to 14 residues.

J is TRBJ1-2 and V is TRBV7-2; D is perhaps TRBD1 (5 bases). Germline lookup yields CDR1 SGHTA and CDR2 FQGNSA. The length of the CDR3 is 14 residues. The germline V and J ends were trimmed by 7 bases and 4 bases, with 16 bases remaining between them. CDR3: CASTRPGRAYGYTF. The CDR3 nucleotides read TGTGCCAGCACTCGCCCGGGGCGAGCCTATGGCTACACCTTC.

The J gene is TRBJ2-1, the V gene TRBV5-4, with 9 bases identical to TRBD1. Germline V gene data show CDR1 as SGHNT and CDR2 as YYREEE (reference sequence). The V segment lost 4 bases and the J segment 10 bases; nucleotides outside the gene matches: 12. The length of the CDR3 is 15 residues. CDR3 in DNA: TGTGCCAGCAGCCCGGGGGACAGGGTTACTGGGGAGCAGTTCTTC. Translation: CASSPGDRVTGEQFF.

V is TRBV7-2 and J is TRBJ2-5; 9 bases map to TRBD1. This CDR3 region has 15 residues. Germline V gene lookup returns CDR1 SGHTA and CDR2 FQGNSA. The trim removed 4 bases at V and 5 bases at J, leaving 8 bases unmatched. CDR3 region: CASSSRQGVWETQYF. CDR3 in DNA: TGTGCCAGCAGCTCCAGACAGGGGGTATGGGAGACCCAGTACTTC.

This clonotype was found once. Mismatch with germline at one junction end may stem from a read error. The genes are TRBV4-2 and TRBJ2-1; D is perhaps TRBD2 (5 bases). CDR1 and CDR2 (germline): LGHNA, YNFKEQ. CDR3 size: 14 residues. CDR3 nucleotides: TGTGCCAGCAGCCAAGAGGGCGGGTACAATGGGCAGTTCTTC. This gives the protein CASSQEGGYNGQFF.

This clonotype turned up a few times. This chain connects TRBV20-1 to TRBJ1-2; a weak D match, TRBD1 (5 bases). The CDR3 covers 12 residues. Trimming cost V 0 bases and J 7 bases, with 9 bases left between them. Per germline, CDR1 DFQATT and CDR2 SNEGSKA (reference sequence). The DNA of the CDR3 is TGCAGTGCTAGAGACCGGGGACGTGGCTACACCTTC. Its protein product is CSARDRGRGYTF.

The chain employs TRBV29-1 and TRBJ2-1; a weak D match, TRBD2 (6 bases). Trimming removed 7 bases from V and 5 bases from J, with 6 bases in between. The CDR3 length is 10 residues. Germline V gene data show CDR1 as SQVTM and CDR2 as ANQGSEA. Written as DNA, the CDR3 is TGCAGCGGGGGGGACAATGAGCAGTTCTTC. It encodes CSGGDNEQFF.

This clonotype was counted between two and nine times. V usage is TRBV14 and J usage is TRBJ2-3; D unclear. In germline, CDR1 is SGHDN, CDR2 FVKESK. V gave up 4 bases and J gave up 2 bases, with 7 bases separating them. The CDR3 extends over 13 amino acids. DNA of the CDR3: TGTGCCAGCAGCCGTAAGCTCACAGATACGCAGTATTTT. It encodes CASSRKLTDTQYF.

This clonotype came up a few times. V usage is TRBV5-1 and J usage is TRBJ2-7; TRBD2 might be the D (6 bases). This CDR3 contains 16 residues. The germline gives CDR1 SGHRS, CDR2 YFSETQ. The V end was cut by 0 bases, the J end by 3 bases, with 16 bases between. Here the CDR3 reads CASSLGVGGSDYEQYF. CDR3 DNA: TGCGCCAGCAGCTTGGGAGTTGGGGGGTCCGACTACGAGCAGTACTTC. Full variable domain (outside the CDR3, taken from reference TRBV5-1 and TRBJ2-7): KAGVTQTPRYLIKTRGQQVTLSCSPISGHRSVSWYQQTPGQGLQFLFEYFSETQRNKGNFPGRFSGRQFSNSRSEMNVSTLELGDSALYLCASSLGVGGSDYEQYFGPGTRLTVT.

Only a few counts were recorded for this clonotype. V gene TRBV20-1 combines with J gene TRBJ2-5; 7 nucleotides align to TRBD2. This CDR3 comprises 15 residues. J was trimmed by 6 bases and V by 0 bases; bases with no gene match: 10. The V gene's germline CDR1 is DFQATT and CDR2 SNEGSKA (reference sequence). The CDR3 loop is CSARDEAGRVKTQYF. The CDR3 DNA reads as TGCAGTGCTAGAGATGAGGCGGGGAGGGTAAAGACCCAGTACTTC.

This chain joins TRBV12-3 or TRBV12-4 and TRBJ2-6, with TRBD1 identical over 8 bases. The CDR3 runs to 16 residues. V shed 6 bases and J 4 bases; nucleotides not matched to a gene: 8. CDR3 residues: CASRDLRGPGANVLTF. The CDR3 nucleotides are TGTGCCAGCAGGGACCTCAGGGGGCCAGGGGCCAACGTCCTGACTTTC.

The V and J genes are TRBV29-1 and TRBJ2-5; D ambiguous. V lost 4 bases and J 2 bases, leaving 11 bases between the germline ends. The CDR3 runs 13 residues. CDR1 is SQVTM, CDR2 ANQGSEA, per germline. CDR3 in DNA: TGCAGCGTTGTCGGCGGATGGCAAGAGACCCAGTACTTC. Its protein is CSVVGGWQETQYF. The full variable domain, completed using reference TRBV29-1 and TRBJ2-5, is SAVISQKPSRDICQRGTSLTIQCQVDSQVTMMFWYRQQPGQSLTLIATANQGSEATYESGFVIDKFPISRPNLTFSTLTVSNMSPEDSSIYLCSVVGGWQETQYFGPGTRLLVL.

The rearrangement uses TRBV4-3 and TRBJ1-6; weak D call: TRBD1 (5 bases). Trimming left V 0 bases short and J 0 bases short, with 15 bases between. Per germline, CDR1 LGHNA and CDR2 YSLEER. CDR3 length equals 19 residues. This chain's CDR3 is CASSQDTGHKDSYNSPLHF. CDR3 in DNA: TGCGCCAGCAGCCAAGATACGGGGCATAAAGACTCCTATAATTCACCCCTCCACTTT.

This clonotype appeared a few times. The CDR3 is CASSGPLPAGAYNEQFF. The CDR3 region has the DNA TGTGCCAGCAGCGGACCCCTACCCGCGGGAGCCTACAATGAGCAGTTCTTC. The chain recombines TRBV7-2 with TRBJ2-1, with 7 positions matching TRBD2. The CDR3 is 17 residues long. Germline CDR1 reads SGHTA; CDR2 reads FQGNSA. V shed 5 bases and J 2 bases; nucleotides not matched to a gene: 12. Looking up the rest from reference TRBV7-2 and TRBJ2-1 gives the full variable domain: GAGVSQSPSNKVTEKGKDVELRCDPISGHTALYWYRQSLGQGLEFLIYFQGNSAPDKSGLPSDRFSAERTGGSVSTLTIQRTQQEDSAVYLCASSGPLPAGAYNEQFFGPGTRLTVL.

This clonotype came up a few times. The chain links TRBV6-1 to TRBJ2-5, with 9 bases identical to TRBD1. The CDR3 is 14 residues long. The V segment lost 3 bases and the J segment 4 bases; nucleotides outside the gene matches: 3. The germline gives CDR1 MNHNS, CDR2 SASEGT. In DNA form, the CDR3 reads TGTGCCAGCAGTGACACAGGGGGCGTAGAGACCCAGTACTTC. This sequence encodes CASSDTGGVETQYF.

This chain connects TRBV9 to TRBJ1-1; no firm D call. This CDR3 region has 13 residues. CDR1 and CDR2 (germline): SGDLS, YYNGEE. The V gene lost 3 bases and the J gene lost 5 bases, with 11 bases spanning the gap. CDR3 nucleotides: TGTGCCAGCAGCGCGCCTCCTAGGACTGAAGCTTTCTTT. Translation: CASSAPPRTEAFF.

This clonotype was counted only a few times. V usage is TRBV29-1 and J usage is TRBJ2-3; the D is unclear. CDR3 size: 14 residues. Germline V gene lookup returns CDR1 SQVTM and CDR2 ANQGSEA. V was trimmed by 1 base and J by 2 bases, leaving 10 bases between them. CDR3 DNA sequence: TGCAGCGTTGAAGTGGGCGGATCCACAGATACGCAGTATTTT. It translates to CSVEVGGSTDTQYF.

This chain uses TRBV28 with TRBJ2-4, with D perhaps TRBD2 (6 bases). The CDR3 is made up of 16 amino acids. CDR1 is MDHEN, CDR2 SYDVKM, per germline. Trimming removed 11 bases at V and 6 bases at J, with 26 bases between. The CDR3 DNA reads as TGTGCCCCACTCCGCCTGCGGGACGGAAGCCTAAACATTCAGTACTTC. Its translation: CAPLRLRDGSLNIQYF.

The V gene is TRBV20-1, the J gene TRBJ2-3; 8 bases fit TRBD1. Per germline, CDR1 DFQATT and CDR2 SNEGSKA (reference sequence). V lost 1 base and J lost 4; bases outside the gene matches: 7. The CDR3 has 15 amino acids. In DNA, the CDR3 is TGCAGTGCTAGAGCAATGACAGGGGTGGCAGATACGCAGTATTTT. It translates to CSARAMTGVADTQYF.

The chain is built from TRBV7-3 and TRBJ2-5, with a possible D match to TRBD2 (7 bases). Per the germline V gene, CDR1 is SGHTA and CDR2 is FQGTGA. V lost 5 bases and J 4 bases, leaving 20 bases between the germline ends. CDR3 length: 16 residues. The CDR3 coding sequence is TGTGCCAGCAGCCGATTGTCGGGGGGCGAGGCAGAGACCCAGTACTTC. Protein product: CASSRLSGGEAETQYF.

The gene calls are TRBV9 and TRBJ1-2; TRBD1 agrees at 9 bases. The CDR3 runs to 15 residues. Germline-derived CDR1 and CDR2 are SGDLS and YYNGEE. V was pared by 5 bases and J by 4 bases, with 9 bases of the junction left unmatched. The DNA for the CDR3 is TGTGCCAGCAGTGCCCTGGGACAGGGAGGCTATGGCTACACCTTC. Translating it yields CASSALGQGGYGYTF.

This chain uses TRBV7-6 with TRBJ2-7; no clear D. The CDR3 extends over 12 amino acids. V gave up 2 bases and J gave up 5 bases, with 7 bases separating them. The germline V gene has CDR1 SGHVS and CDR2 FNYEAQ. The CDR3 is CASSLWQDEQYF. CDR3 DNA: TGTGCCAGCAGCTTATGGCAGGACGAGCAGTACTTC. The whole variable domain, filled in from reference TRBV7-6 and TRBJ2-7, reads GAGVSQSPRYKVTKRGQDVALRCDPISGHVSLYWYRQALGQGPEFLTYFNYEAQQDKSGLPNDRFSAERPEGSISTLTIQRTEQRDSAMYRCASSLWQDEQYFGPGTRLTVT.

The V gene is TRBV9, the J gene TRBJ2-4; D remains unclear. With the DNA end fitting TRBJ2-7 better, the J assignment may be wrong. The CDR3 contains 13 residues. The germline V gene encodes CDR1 SGDLS and CDR2 YYNGEE. The CDR3 nucleotides read TGTGCCAGCGGCGGTGGGGTCTCCTACGAGCAGTACTTC. Translating it yields CASGGGVSYEQYF.

In its sample, this clonotype was seen a few times. This rearrangement joins TRBV7-9 to TRBJ2-5; D might be TRBD2 (5 bases). The germline V gene encodes CDR1 SEHNR and CDR2 FQNEAQ (reference sequence). The CDR3 loop spans 19 amino acids. V lost 1 base and J lost 1, with 22 bases in between. The CDR3 reads CASSLVTTTQDSIQETQYF. The CDR3 DNA follows: TGTGCCAGCAGCTTAGTAACGACTACTCAAGACTCAATCCAAGAGACCCAGTACTTC.